This T cell receptor (beta chain) was captured by sequencing in a study of CD8+ T cells in alopecia areata. Isolated RNA was reverse transcribed into cDNA used as the sequencing template. Repertoires were generated with immunoSEQ multiplex PCR, while TCRdb's copy carries only in-frame clones and drops some. The table shows 150,000 to 200,000 clones, with around 55% occurring only once. J lost 0 bases, V lost 4 bases, and 3 bases had no gene match. There are 16 residues in the CDR3. Study-level results: Normal scalp had lower clonality than lesional scalp, with alopecia totalis/universalis lesions showing this most strongly. Resident alphabeta T-cell populations of normal skin are likewise subject to sequencing in scalp samples.

This clone was found a few times. Its specificity is not known. The receptor was isolated from a human donor in good health. Material for sequencing was CD4+ T cells sorted from blood. The V gene is TRBV23-1, the J gene TRBJ2-1, with 10 positions matching TRBD2. TRBV23-1 is identified as an open reading frame with a role that is uncertain. This CDR3 is CASSPAGGPSYNEQFF. DNA for the CDR3: TGCGCCAGCAGTCCAGCGGGAGGGCCCTCCTACAATGAGCAGTTCTTC.